Listed below are T cell receptor beta chains from one sample, sequenced in a study of T cells and Merkel cell carcinoma outcomes. Clones were read by immunoSEQ multiplex PCR, and TCRdb kept only the in-frame ones, dropping some. The sample lists 11,000 to 15,000 clones, roughly 92% occurring once. Sequencing was performed on tumor tissue from Merkel cell carcinoma. These receptors all come from a human donor with Merkel cell carcinoma. The CDR3 runs from the conserved cysteine through the conserved F or W. Each record gives: D gene, V gene, J gene, clone size, CDR3 DNA, CDR3 protein. The D gene is left open where the match is weak. Clone size appears in some rows only: once, few, many, or a class for an expanded clone.

D gene: -; V gene: TRBV29-1; J gene: TRBJ1-2; clone size: -; CDR3 DNA: TGCAGCGCGGCAACGTCGCAGGGTAACTATGGCTACACCTTC; CDR3 protein: CSAATSQGNYGYTF
D gene: -; V gene: TRBV29-1; J gene: TRBJ1-2; clone size: -; CDR3 DNA: TGCAGCGTACGGACAGACTTCAACTATGGCTACACCTTC; CDR3 protein: CSVRTDFNYGYTF
D gene: -; V gene: TRBV19; J gene: TRBJ1-2; clone size: -; CDR3 DNA: TGTGCCAGTAACAACCCTGGGGCAGGGAATGGTTATGGCTACACCTTC; CDR3 protein: CASNNPGAGNGYGYTF
D gene: TRBD1; V gene: TRBV7-6; J gene: TRBJ2-7; clone size: -; CDR3 DNA: TGTGCCAGCAGTAGACAGGGGTTAGACGAGCAGTACTTC; CDR3 protein: CASSRQGLDEQYF
D gene: -; V gene: TRBV29-1; J gene: TRBJ1-5; clone size: -; CDR3 DNA: TGCAGCGTTGAGAGCGGGAGCAATCAGCCCCAGCATTTT; CDR3 protein: CSVESGSNQPQHF
D gene: TRBD2; V gene: TRBV9; J gene: TRBJ2-3; clone size: -; CDR3 DNA: TGTGCCAGCACCACGGGGGGGATTGAAGATACGCAGTATTTT; CDR3 protein: CASTTGGIEDTQYF
D gene: TRBD2; V gene: TRBV18; J gene: TRBJ2-1; clone size: -; CDR3 DNA: TGTGCCAGCCCCCCCGGGCGGGAGAGGTACAATGAGCAGTTCTTC; CDR3 protein: CASPPGRERYNEQFF
D gene: -; V gene: TRBV7-6; J gene: TRBJ1-1; clone size: -; CDR3 DNA: TGTGCCAGCAGCAATCGAAGGGTGACTGAAGCTTTCTTT; CDR3 protein: CASSNRRVTEAFF
D gene: -; V gene: TRBV21-1; J gene: TRBJ2-7; clone size: -; CDR3 DNA: TGTGCCAGCAGCAAATCTGGGGACAGGGGAAGTCGCGAGCAGTACTTC; CDR3 protein: CASSKSGDRGSREQYF
D gene: -; V gene: TRBV20-1; J gene: TRBJ2-7; clone size: -; CDR3 DNA: TGCAGTGCTAGGGGAGTCTACGAGCAGTACTTC; CDR3 protein: CSARGVYEQYF
D gene: -; V gene: TRBV2; J gene: TRBJ2-5; clone size: -; CDR3 DNA: TGTGCCAGCAGTGAGTCTGCAGAGACCCAGTACTTC; CDR3 protein: CASSESAETQYF
D gene: -; V gene: TRBV6-5; J gene: TRBJ1-1; clone size: -; CDR3 DNA: TGTGCCAGCAGACTTAGGGCAGATGTAGCTTTCTTT; CDR3 protein: CASRLRADVAFF
D gene: TRBD2; V gene: TRBV5-1; J gene: TRBJ2-1; clone size: -; CDR3 DNA: TGCGCCAGCAGACTCGGGACTAGCGGGGTTGAGCAGTTCTTC; CDR3 protein: CASRLGTSGVEQFF
D gene: TRBD1; V gene: TRBV5-8; J gene: TRBJ1-2; clone size: -; CDR3 DNA: TGTGCCAGCATTGAAGCAGGGGGCTATGGCTACACCTTC; CDR3 protein: CASIEAGGYGYTF
D gene: TRBD1; V gene: TRBV29-1; J gene: TRBJ2-7; clone size: -; CDR3 DNA: TGCAGCGTTATCCGACAGGGGCTCGAGCAGTACTTC; CDR3 protein: CSVIRQGLEQYF
D gene: -; V gene: TRBV7-2; J gene: TRBJ1-2; clone size: -; CDR3 DNA: TGTGCCAGCAGCTTAGCCGGACTCCGAATGGGCTACACCTTC; CDR3 protein: CASSLAGLRMGYTF
D gene: -; V gene: TRBV2; J gene: TRBJ2-2; clone size: -; CDR3 DNA: TGTGCCAGCAGTGAGTCGTTAAGAGGCACCGGGGAGCTGTTTTTT; CDR3 protein: CASSESLRGTGELFF
D gene: -; V gene: TRBV2; J gene: TRBJ2-7; clone size: -; CDR3 DNA: TGTGCCAGCAGTGACCAGGGTAGCTCCTACGAGCAGTACTTC; CDR3 protein: CASSDQGSSYEQYF
D gene: -; V gene: TRBV5-5; J gene: TRBJ2-6; clone size: -; CDR3 DNA: TGTGCCAGCAGCCATAGTGGTGGGGCCAACGTCCTGACTTTC; CDR3 protein: CASSHSGGANVLTF
D gene: TRBD2; V gene: TRBV10-3; J gene: TRBJ2-5; clone size: -; CDR3 DNA: TGTGCCATCTCCAGGGAGGGCGAGACCCAGTACTTC; CDR3 protein: CAISREGETQYF
D gene: -; V gene: TRBV2; J gene: TRBJ1-1; clone size: -; CDR3 DNA: TGTGCCAGCAGCGTACAGAGGAACACTGAAGCTTTCTTT; CDR3 protein: CASSVQRNTEAFF
D gene: -; V gene: TRBV4-3; J gene: TRBJ1-1; clone size: -; CDR3 DNA: TGCGCCAGCAGCCAAGATCAAAGTTGGGGGATGACTGAAGCTTTCTTT; CDR3 protein: CASSQDQSWGMTEAFF
D gene: TRBD1; V gene: TRBV29-1; J gene: TRBJ2-3; clone size: -; CDR3 DNA: TGCAGCGTGAAACAGGGGGTGCAGTATTTT; CDR3 protein: CSVKQGVQYF
D gene: TRBD2; V gene: TRBV11-3; J gene: TRBJ2-1; clone size: -; CDR3 DNA: TGTGCCAGCAGCCTTAGCGGGACCTACAATGAGCAGTTCTTC; CDR3 protein: CASSLSGTYNEQFF
D gene: -; V gene: TRBV6-5; J gene: TRBJ2-1; clone size: -; CDR3 DNA: TGTGCCAGCTCTGGGGCCGTCAATGAGCAGTTCTTC; CDR3 protein: CASSGAVNEQFF
D gene: -; V gene: TRBV7-6; J gene: TRBJ2-7; clone size: -; CDR3 DNA: TGTGCCAGCGGGGGGTGGTACCAGCAGTACTTC; CDR3 protein: CASGGWYQQYF
D gene: -; V gene: TRBV29-1; J gene: TRBJ2-7; clone size: -; CDR3 DNA: TGCAGCGCCCTCACCCTTTGGGGACCAGGGATCTACGAGCAGTACTTC; CDR3 protein: CSALTLWGPGIYEQYF
D gene: -; V gene: TRBV6-1; J gene: TRBJ2-5; clone size: -; CDR3 DNA: TGTGCCAGCAGTGAAGCTGAGGGGGAACTCCAAGAGACCCAGTACTTC; CDR3 protein: CASSEAEGELQETQYF
D gene: -; V gene: TRBV28; J gene: TRBJ2-3; clone size: few; CDR3 DNA: TGTGCCAGCAGCGGGTTGGCAGATACGCAGTATTTT; CDR3 protein: CASSGLADTQYF
D gene: -; V gene: TRBV6-6; J gene: TRBJ2-2; clone size: -; CDR3 DNA: TGTGCCAGCAGCATTTTAGGGACCGGGGAGCTGTTTTTT; CDR3 protein: CASSILGTGELFF
D gene: TRBD2; V gene: TRBV5-4; J gene: TRBJ2-1; clone size: -; CDR3 DNA: TGTGCCAGCAGGGCTGGAGGCGGGAGTTCCTACAATGAGCAGTTCTTC; CDR3 protein: CASRAGGGSSYNEQFF
D gene: TRBD1; V gene: TRBV5-4; J gene: TRBJ2-2; clone size: -; CDR3 DNA: TGTGCCAGCAGCCCGACTCTGGACAGGGCGGTCACCGGGGAGCTGTTTTTT; CDR3 protein: CASSPTLDRAVTGELFF
D gene: -; V gene: TRBV27; J gene: TRBJ2-5; clone size: once; CDR3 DNA: TGTGCCAGCAGGTGGGGGGCCGAGGAGACCCAGTACTTC; CDR3 protein: CASRWGAEETQYF
D gene: TRBD1; V gene: TRBV19; J gene: TRBJ2-3; clone size: few; CDR3 DNA: TGTGCCACTGCCCAAGAGGGGGCTTGGTACACAGATACGCAGTATTTT; CDR3 protein: CATAQEGAWYTDTQYF
D gene: -; V gene: TRBV7-9; J gene: TRBJ1-2; clone size: -; CDR3 DNA: TGTGCCAGCTGGGGTGGGACCGATTATGGCTACACCTTC; CDR3 protein: CASWGGTDYGYTF
D gene: -; V gene: TRBV7-2; J gene: TRBJ2-3; clone size: -; CDR3 DNA: TGTGCCAGCAGCTCGATCCTCGCCACAGATACGCAGTATTTT; CDR3 protein: CASSSILATDTQYF
D gene: TRBD1; V gene: TRBV28; J gene: TRBJ2-1; clone size: -; CDR3 DNA: TGTGCCAGCAGTTCATCGACAGGGGAGCAGTTCTTC; CDR3 protein: CASSSSTGEQFF
D gene: -; V gene: TRBV9; J gene: TRBJ2-2; clone size: few; CDR3 DNA: TGTGCCAGCAGCGGGCGGCTCATGAACACCGGGGAGCTGTTTTTT; CDR3 protein: CASSGRLMNTGELFF
D gene: -; V gene: TRBV13; J gene: TRBJ1-3; clone size: -; CDR3 DNA: TGTGCCAGCAGCTCACCACCCTGGTGGCAGGGAGGAAACACCATATATTTT; CDR3 protein: CASSSPPWWQGGNTIYF
D gene: -; V gene: TRBV6-6; J gene: TRBJ2-2; clone size: -; CDR3 DNA: TGTGCCAGCAGTTACCCGGAAACCGGGGAGCTGTTTTTT; CDR3 protein: CASSYPETGELFF
D gene: -; V gene: TRBV4-3; J gene: TRBJ2-3; clone size: -; CDR3 DNA: TGCGCCAGCAGCCAAGCCGGGGGCATGAGCACAGATACGCAGTATTTT; CDR3 protein: CASSQAGGMSTDTQYF
D gene: -; V gene: TRBV11-2; J gene: TRBJ1-2; clone size: -; CDR3 DNA: TGTGCCAGCAGCCCGGGGGGACTGTTCTCGGTCGGAGGCTACACCTTC; CDR3 protein: CASSPGGLFSVGGYTF
D gene: -; V gene: TRBV20-1; J gene: TRBJ1-2; clone size: -; CDR3 DNA: TGCAGTGCTGTGGTTGCCTACGGCTACACCTTC; CDR3 protein: CSAVVAYGYTF
D gene: -; V gene: TRBV4-3; J gene: TRBJ2-6; clone size: -; CDR3 DNA: TGCGCCAGCAGCCGAATCAGTGGGGCCAACGTCCTGACTTTC; CDR3 protein: CASSRISGANVLTF
D gene: TRBD1; V gene: TRBV4-2; J gene: TRBJ2-7; clone size: -; CDR3 DNA: TGTGCCAGCAGCCTCCGGGACAGGACCTCCTACGAGCAGTACTTC; CDR3 protein: CASSLRDRTSYEQYF
D gene: -; V gene: TRBV11-2; J gene: TRBJ2-7; clone size: -; CDR3 DNA: TGTGCCAGCAGCTTAAACTACGAGCAGTACTTC; CDR3 protein: CASSLNYEQYF
D gene: -; V gene: TRBV9; J gene: TRBJ2-1; clone size: few; CDR3 DNA: TGTGCCAGCAGCGTAGAGGGACGGGTAGACGAGCAGTTCTTC; CDR3 protein: CASSVEGRVDEQFF
D gene: -; V gene: TRBV2; J gene: TRBJ1-2; clone size: -; CDR3 DNA: TGTGCCAGCAAGCCTGAGGGACGCGGCTACACCTTC; CDR3 protein: CASKPEGRGYTF
D gene: TRBD1; V gene: TRBV2; J gene: TRBJ2-7; clone size: -; CDR3 DNA: TGTGCCAGCAGGTACAGGGGCGAGCAGTACTTC; CDR3 protein: CASRYRGEQYF
D gene: -; V gene: TRBV6-5; J gene: TRBJ1-5; clone size: -; CDR3 DNA: TGTGCCAGCAGTTACGGCCATAATCAGCCCCAGCATTTT; CDR3 protein: CASSYGHNQPQHF
D gene: -; V gene: TRBV29-1; J gene: TRBJ1-2; clone size: -; CDR3 DNA: TGCAGCAGCCCCGGGGCCTATGGCTACACCTTC; CDR3 protein: CSSPGAYGYTF
D gene: TRBD1; V gene: TRBV7-9; J gene: TRBJ1-1; clone size: -; CDR3 DNA: TGTGCCAGCAGCTTAGTGGCAGGGGGGGAAATCACTGAAGCTTTCTTT; CDR3 protein: CASSLVAGGEITEAFF
D gene: TRBD2; V gene: TRBV29-1; J gene: TRBJ2-3; clone size: -; CDR3 DNA: TGCAGCGCTAAGCGGGGGGGGCCCGGCACAGATACGCAGTATTTT; CDR3 protein: CSAKRGGPGTDTQYF
D gene: -; V gene: TRBV7-3; J gene: TRBJ2-5; clone size: -; CDR3 DNA: TGTGCCAGCAGCTTAGGGCAGGGAGAGACCCAGTACTTC; CDR3 protein: CASSLGQGETQYF
D gene: -; V gene: TRBV29-1; J gene: TRBJ2-3; clone size: -; CDR3 DNA: TGCAGCGTTGAAGTCCGCGTCGGCACAGATACGCAGTATTTT; CDR3 protein: CSVEVRVGTDTQYF
D gene: TRBD1; V gene: TRBV18; J gene: TRBJ2-7; clone size: -; CDR3 DNA: TGTGTCAGCTCATTCGCCGGGACAGGGGGCTACGAGCAGTACTTC; CDR3 protein: CVSSFAGTGGYEQYF
D gene: TRBD1; V gene: TRBV5-4; J gene: TRBJ2-1; clone size: -; CDR3 DNA: TGTGCCAGCAGCGGAAGGGACAGAGAGAATGAGCAGTTCTTC; CDR3 protein: CASSGRDRENEQFF